The sequence of this TCR beta chain was determined in a study of blood T cell repertoires in COVID-19. For the study at large: PBMCs, B-cell-depleted T cells, or T cells provided the cDNA or gDNA that made up the material.

Germline V gene lookup returns CDR1 SGHKS and CDR2 YYEKEE (reference sequence). The CDR3 loop spans 16 amino acids. With V trimmed by 3 bases and J by 6 bases, 6 bases remained unmatched. Profiled with immunoSEQ multiplex PCR; TCRdb holds only in-frame clones, not every one. The repertoire holds about 110,000 clones, with approximately 82% as singletons. This chain uses TRBV5-5 with TRBJ1-6; 10 bases fit TRBD1. The sequence derives from a woman between 70 and 85 years old with acute or convalescent COVID-19. Specimen: peripheral blood. The CDR3 spells CASSWGDRGSNSPLHF. CDR3 nucleotides: TGTGCCAGCAGCTGGGGGGACAGGGGAAGTAATTCACCCCTCCACTTT. The full variable domain, in which reference TRBV5-5 and TRBJ1-6 provide the parts outside the CDR3, is DAGVTQSPTHLIKTRGQQVTLRCSPISGHKSVSWYQQVLGQGPQFIFQYYEKEERGRGNFPDRFSARQFPNYSSELNVNALLLGDSALYLCASSWGDRGSNSPLHFGNGTRLTVT.